A single sample is the source of the 32 T cell receptor beta chains below, sequenced in a study of cytomegalovirus exposure and HLA in healthy donors. The PCR made use of 60 Vbeta and 13 Jbeta primers. The protocol was immunoSEQ multiplex PCR, while the TCRdb copy is restricted to in-frame clones and leaves out a portion. Counted here are about 110,000 clones, roughly 70% occurring once; the ten biggest clones make up around 4%. What was sequenced was PBMCs. These receptors were collected from a woman between 35 and 50 years old in good health and CMV-seronegative.

In this sample, this clone turned up once. The CDR3 DNA reads as TGTGCCAGTAGGCCGGGACTAGCGGGGTCCGGGGAGCTGTTTTTT. It codes for CASRPGLAGSGELFF. The V call is TRBV6-5, the J call TRBJ2-2; 13 nucleotides match TRBD2. The CDR3 spans 15 residues. The junction had 7 bases not matched to a gene; V was cut back by 9 bases and J by 6 bases. Per the germline V gene, CDR1 is MNHEY and CDR2 is SVGAGI.

The chain uses TRBV18 and TRBJ2-7; TRBD1 aligns across 11 bases. The V gene end was trimmed by 8 bases and the J gene end by 6 bases; junction bases not matched to a gene: 18. There are 17 residues in the CDR3. In germline, CDR1 is KGHSH, CDR2 LQKENI. CDR3 bases: TGTGCCAGCCAATCCGGGACAGGGGGGTTAAGAGAATCCGAGCAGTACTTC. Translating gives CASQSGTGGLRESEQYF.

About this clone: The junction departs from the called germline gene at one end, perhaps through a read error. The chain links TRBV7-2 to TRBJ2-2, with D uncertain. The CDR3 consists of 14 residues. Germline V gene sequence: CDR1 SGHTA, CDR2 FQGNSA. The CDR3: CASSFSWNSGELFF. CDR3 sequence (DNA): TGTGCCAGCAGCTTTAGCTGGAACTCCGGGGAGCTGTTTTTT.

The chain links TRBV6-5 to TRBJ2-2; D ambiguous. V lost 4 bases and J 6 bases, leaving 6 bases between the germline ends. This CDR3 has 12 amino acids. The germline V gene encodes CDR1 MNHEY and CDR2 SVGAGI. The CDR3, as DNA: TGTGCCAGCAGTTCCGTGTCCGGGGAGCTGTTTTTT. Translation: CASSSVSGELFF.

The rearrangement links TRBV14 to TRBJ2-7; no clear D gene. The CDR3 is 15 residues long. Germline V gene sequence: CDR1 SGHDN, CDR2 FVKESK. Trimming took off 0 bases at V and 2 bases at J, with 11 bases between the two ends. CDR3 amino acids: CASSQDEAIPYEQYF. The DNA for the CDR3 is TGTGCCAGCAGCCAAGACGAGGCTATACCCTACGAGCAGTACTTC.

The chain uses TRBV7-2 and TRBJ1-4; a weak D match, TRBD1 (6 bases). The CDR3 length is 14 residues. Trimming pared 5 bases from V and 3 bases from J, leaving 10 bases between. The germline V gene encodes CDR1 SGHTA and CDR2 FQGNSA. This chain's CDR3 is CASSKTGSNEKLFF. In DNA form, the CDR3 reads TGTGCCAGCAGCAAGACAGGTTCTAATGAAAAACTGTTTTTT. Complete variable domain (other parts from reference TRBV7-2 and TRBJ1-4): GAGVSQSPSNKVTEKGKDVELRCDPISGHTALYWYRQSLGQGLEFLIYFQGNSAPDKSGLPSDRFSAERTGGSVSTLTIQRTQQEDSAVYLCASSKTGSNEKLFFGSGTQLSVL.

The chain couples TRBV15 to TRBJ2-5, with 8 bases matching TRBD1. The CDR3 runs 13 residues. The germline gives CDR1 LNHNV, CDR2 YYDKDF (reference sequence). After removal of 3 bases from V and 3 bases from J, the junction contained 0 bases not matched to a gene. The CDR3, as DNA: TGTGCCACCAGCAGGGACAGGGAAGAGACCCAGTACTTC. It encodes CATSRDREETQYF. Looking up the rest from reference TRBV15 and TRBJ2-5 gives the full variable domain: DAMVIQNPRYQVTQFGKPVTLSCSQTLNHNVMYWYQQKSSQAPKLLFHYYDKDFNNEADTPDNFQSRRPNTSFCFLDIRSPGLGDTAMYLCATSRDREETQYFGPGTRLLVL.

This clone was counted a few times. The chain employs TRBV5-4 and TRBJ2-6; TRBD1 aligns across 9 bases. Losses at the gene ends were 4 bases for V and 1 base for J; bases not matched to a gene: 9. The CDR3 runs 18 residues. Germline V gives CDR1 SGHNT, CDR2 YYREEE (reference sequence). CDR3 sequence (DNA): TGTGCCAGCAGCCGCCAGGGACAGGGTTTGTCTGGGGCCAACGTCCTGACTTTC. As protein: CASSRQGQGLSGANVLTF.

The CDR3, as DNA: TGTGCCAGCTCACCCCCGCGGGGCGGGGGTTCCTACGAGCAGTACTTC. Amino acid sequence: CASSPPRGGGSYEQYF. The chain has TRBV18 and TRBJ2-7; 7 bases fit TRBD2. Unmatched junction bases numbered 9, after V lost 3 bases and J lost 1 base. Germline CDR1 and CDR2: KGHSH and LQKENI. The CDR3 is 16 residues long. The whole variable domain, remainder taken from reference TRBV18 and TRBJ2-7, is NAGVMQNPRHLVRRRGQEARLRCSPMKGHSHVYWYRQLPEEGLKFMVYLQKENIIDESGMPKERFSAEFPKEGPSILRIQQVVRGDSAAYFCASSPPRGGGSYEQYFGPGTRLTVT.

This sequence joins TRBV29-1 and TRBJ2-7; a possible D gene is TRBD1 (5 bases). V lost 3 bases to trimming and J lost 1 base, with 10 bases between them. From germline, CDR1 is SQVTM and CDR2 ANQGSEA. The CDR3 consists of 13 residues. For the CDR3, the DNA is TGCAGCGTTGAGTGGCAGGGATCCTACGAGCAGTACTTC. It specifies CSVEWQGSYEQYF.

The chain employs TRBV6-6 and TRBJ2-1; 10 bases match TRBD2. This CDR3 comprises 13 residues. The germline gives CDR1 MNHNY, CDR2 SVGAGI (reference sequence). V gave up 0 bases and J gave up 14 bases; unmatched junction bases: 4. DNA of the CDR3: TGTGCCAGCAGTTACTCCCCGCTAGCGGGAGAGTTCTTC. Translated, it gives CASSYSPLAGEFF.

The rearrangement uses TRBV9 and TRBJ2-2; TRBD1 aligns across 8 bases. V was pared by 0 bases and J by 2 bases, with 6 bases of the junction left unmatched. In germline, CDR1 is SGDLS, CDR2 YYNGEE. The CDR3 length is 17 residues. CDR3 coding DNA: TGTGCCAGCAGCGTAGCTCGGCAGGGGGCTAACACCGGGGAGCTGTTTTTT. Translated: CASSVARQGANTGELFF.

V is TRBV7-9 and J is TRBJ2-7; 10 nucleotides line up with TRBD2. This CDR3 has 14 residues. The V segment lost 5 bases and the J segment 7 bases; nucleotides outside the gene matches: 8. Germline V CDR1 and CDR2: SEHNR, FQNEAQ (reference sequence). DNA of the CDR3: TGTGCCAGCAGCGCCCTTAGCGGGAGGAGGGAGCAGTACTTC. Amino acids: CASSALSGRREQYF.

The chain couples TRBV28 to TRBJ2-1, with 7 bases identical to TRBD1. The germline CDR1 and CDR2 sequences are MDHEN and SYDVKM. V was clipped by 7 bases and J by 0 bases; unmatched bases: 3. This CDR3 region has 14 residues. CDR3 nucleotide sequence: TGTGCCAGCACACAGGGGATCTCCTACAATGAGCAGTTCTTC. It translates to CASTQGISYNEQFF.

This clone was picked up a small number of times. The chain has TRBV7-7 and TRBJ1-4, with 10 bases matching TRBD1. Unmatched junction bases numbered 2, after V lost 1 base and J lost 3 bases. In germline, CDR1 is SSHAT, CDR2 FNYEAQ (reference sequence). This CDR3 region has 16 residues. CDR3 sequence reads: CASSLGQGAPNEKLFF. CDR3 DNA sequence: TGTGCCAGCAGCTTAGGACAGGGGGCCCCTAATGAAAAACTGTTTTTT.

The chain joins TRBV5-6 to TRBJ2-7, with D possibly matching TRBD1 (5 bases). Trimming shortened V by 2 bases and J by 2 bases, and 11 bases separated the two germline ends. Germline assignment: CDR1 SGHDT and CDR2 YYEEEE. The CDR3 totals 14 residues. CDR3 in DNA: TGTGCCAGCAGCTTCAGACAGAAAGCCTACGAGCAGTACTTC. It specifies CASSFRQKAYEQYF.

This clone came up once. J is TRBJ2-5 and V is TRBV18; tentative D call: TRBD1 (6 bases). CDR3 length: 16 amino acids. Trimming shortened V by 4 bases and J by 1 base, and 16 bases separated the two germline ends. The germline gives CDR1 KGHSH, CDR2 LQKENI. Here the CDR3 reads CASSQSPGHLQETQYF. The CDR3 nucleotides are TGTGCCAGCTCACAATCACCGGGACACCTCCAAGAGACCCAGTACTTC.

V usage is TRBV18 and J usage is TRBJ2-3; no definite D call. The V end lost 1 base, the J end lost 0 bases, and 8 bases lay between the germline ends. Germline V gives CDR1 KGHSH, CDR2 LQKENI. This CDR3 has 15 residues. The CDR3 loop is CASSPRPASTDTQYF. The CDR3 DNA is TGTGCCAGCTCACCACGGCCAGCGAGCACAGATACGCAGTATTTT.

This clone was seen only a few times. The genes are TRBV11-1 and TRBJ1-1; weak D call: TRBD1 (6 bases). CDR1 and CDR2 (germline): SGHAT, FQDESV (reference sequence). There are 15 residues in the CDR3. V dropped 2 bases and J dropped 7 bases, with 17 bases sitting between them. The chain's CDR3 is CASSLRGGAGDEAFF. CDR3 DNA: TGTGCCAGCAGCTTACGCGGGGGGGCGGGTGATGAAGCTTTCTTT.

The chain carries TRBV7-2 and TRBJ2-1; D not resolved. Germline values: CDR1 SGHTA, CDR2 FQGNSA. This CDR3 has 16 residues. The V end lost 5 bases, the J end lost 0 bases, and 14 bases lay between the germline ends. This CDR3 is CASSPLGPSSYNEQFF. Written as DNA, the CDR3 is TGTGCCAGCAGCCCCCTAGGCCCCAGCTCCTACAATGAGCAGTTCTTC.

This clone was counted a few times. The chain combines TRBV2 with TRBJ2-5, with D uncertain. CDR1 is SNHLY and CDR2 is FYNNEI in the germline V gene. Trimming pared 5 bases from V and 5 bases from J, leaving 12 bases between. The CDR3 contains 13 residues. CDR3 residues: CASSWSDGETQYF. Here the CDR3 DNA reads TGTGCCAGCAGTTGGTCAGACGGGGAGACCCAGTACTTC.

This chain links TRBV7-2 with TRBJ2-5; D gene unclear. Trimming cost V 1 base and J 6 bases, with 15 bases left between them. Germline CDR1 reads SGHTA; CDR2 reads FQGNSA. The CDR3 loop spans 15 amino acids. CDR3 sequence (DNA): TGTGCCAGCAGCTTAGATTGGTCAGGCGCTCAGACCCAGTACTTC. Protein sequence: CASSLDWSGAQTQYF.

V is TRBV18 and J is TRBJ2-7; 7 nucleotides align to TRBD1. The V gene's germline CDR1 is KGHSH and CDR2 LQKENI. The CDR3 consists of 14 residues. Trimming removed 6 bases from V and 4 bases from J; junction bases left unmatched: 9. CDR3: CASSELGGEYEQYF. As DNA, the CDR3 is TGTGCCAGCTCGGAATTAGGGGGCGAGTACGAGCAGTACTTC.

Notes on this clone: Other DNA sequences in this sample translate to the same CDR3. The chain employs TRBV7-6 and TRBJ2-3; weak D call: TRBD1 (5 bases). The germline V and J ends were trimmed by 5 bases and 4 bases, with 13 bases remaining between them. This CDR3 has 14 amino acids. The germline V gene has CDR1 SGHVS and CDR2 FNYEAQ. CDR3 nucleotides: TGTGCCAGCAGCGTCGGATCCAGGGCAGATACGCAGTATTTT. It specifies CASSVGSRADTQYF. Together with reference TRBV7-6 and TRBJ2-3, the CDR3 gives the full variable domain: GAGVSQSPRYKVTKRGQDVALRCDPISGHVSLYWYRQALGQGPEFLTYFNYEAQQDKSGLPNDRFSAERPEGSISTLTIQRTEQRDSAMYRCASSVGSRADTQYFGPGTRLTVL.

This chain uses TRBV27 with TRBJ1-6; weak D call: TRBD1 (5 bases). The germline gives CDR1 MNHEY, CDR2 SMNVEV (reference sequence). The germline V and J ends were trimmed by 4 bases and 7 bases, with 14 bases remaining between them. The CDR3 covers 15 residues. The CDR3 bases are TGTGCCAGCAGTTACGACAGCGCCTCAAATTCACCCCTCCACTTT. Protein product: CASSYDSASNSPLHF.

V is TRBV18 and J is TRBJ2-7, with TRBD1 matching 8 bases. There are 18 residues in the CDR3. Germline assignment: CDR1 KGHSH and CDR2 LQKENI. V was clipped by 2 bases and J by 1 base; unmatched bases: 13. CDR3 sequence reads: CASSPATGAPGGSYEQYF. The CDR3 bases are TGTGCCAGCTCACCAGCGACAGGGGCTCCAGGGGGGTCCTACGAGCAGTACTTC. The complete variable domain, with remaining parts taken from reference TRBV18 and TRBJ2-7, reads NAGVMQNPRHLVRRRGQEARLRCSPMKGHSHVYWYRQLPEEGLKFMVYLQKENIIDESGMPKERFSAEFPKEGPSILRIQQVVRGDSAAYFCASSPATGAPGGSYEQYFGPGTRLTVT.

The chain carries TRBV4-1 and TRBJ1-2; no definite D call. In germline, CDR1 is MGHRA, CDR2 YSYEKL. Deletions cut 1 base from V and 8 bases from J, with 17 bases between. The CDR3 runs 15 residues. DNA for the CDR3: TGCGCCAGCAGCCAAGTCCCGGATACGAAGCGGGGCTACACCTTC. Translation gives CASSQVPDTKRGYTF.

The rearrangement joins TRBV2 to TRBJ2-7; 10 bases match TRBD2. The CDR3 runs to 15 residues. V trimming: 6 bases; J trimming: 0 bases; junction bases outside the gene matches: 5. CDR1 and CDR2 from the germline V gene are SNHLY and FYNNEI. CDR3 residues: CASRWLAGDSYEQYF. For the CDR3, the DNA is TGTGCCAGCAGATGGCTAGCGGGGGACTCCTACGAGCAGTACTTC.

The J gene is TRBJ2-3, the V gene TRBV6-5, with a weak D call TRBD2 (6 bases). V dropped 0 bases and J dropped 3 bases, with 7 bases sitting between them. CDR3 length equals 14 residues. The germline gives CDR1 MNHEY, CDR2 SVGAGI. CDR3: CASSYSSGTDTQYF. For the CDR3, the DNA is TGTGCCAGCAGTTACTCCAGCGGGACAGATACGCAGTATTTT.

The chain is built from TRBV28 and TRBJ2-7, with TRBD1 matching 9 bases. This CDR3 is built from 14 residues. Looked up from germline, CDR1 is MDHEN and CDR2 is SYDVKM. V lost 3 bases, J lost 6 bases, and 6 bases stayed unmatched. CDR3 sequence (DNA): TGTGCCAGCAGTTTTGGAGGACAGGGGCCCGAGCAGTACTTC. Its translation: CASSFGGQGPEQYF.

The V and J genes are TRBV4-3 and TRBJ2-7; D perhaps matches TRBD1 (5 bases). CDR3 length: 15 amino acids. From germline, CDR1 is LGHNA and CDR2 YSLEER. V was clipped by 0 bases and J by 0 bases, with 9 bases between them. The CDR3, as DNA: TGCGCCAGCAGCCAAGATTGGGGCAGCTCCTACGAGCAGTACTTC. This sequence encodes CASSQDWGSSYEQYF.

J is TRBJ2-7 and V is TRBV28, with 8 bases fitting TRBD2. The CDR3 has 14 residues. Trimming took 5 bases from V and 8 from J; bases not matched to a gene: 11. CDR1 is MDHEN and CDR2 is SYDVKM in the germline V gene. The CDR3, as DNA: TGTGCCAGCAGTCTACTAGCGGAGAGGGGTAAGCAGTACTTC. Protein sequence: CASSLLAERGKQYF.